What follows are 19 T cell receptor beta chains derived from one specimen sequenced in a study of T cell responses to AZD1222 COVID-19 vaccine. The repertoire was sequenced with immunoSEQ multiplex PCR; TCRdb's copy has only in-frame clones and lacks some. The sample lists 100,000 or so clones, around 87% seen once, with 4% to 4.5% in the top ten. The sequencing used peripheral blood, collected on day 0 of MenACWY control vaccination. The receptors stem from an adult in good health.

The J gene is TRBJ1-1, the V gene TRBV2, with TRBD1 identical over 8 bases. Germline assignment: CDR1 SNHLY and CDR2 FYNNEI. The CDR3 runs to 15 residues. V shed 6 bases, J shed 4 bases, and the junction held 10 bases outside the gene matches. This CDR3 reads CASRPGGGYGTEAFF. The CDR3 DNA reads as TGTGCCAGCAGGCCAGGGGGCGGGTACGGCACTGAAGCTTTCTTT.

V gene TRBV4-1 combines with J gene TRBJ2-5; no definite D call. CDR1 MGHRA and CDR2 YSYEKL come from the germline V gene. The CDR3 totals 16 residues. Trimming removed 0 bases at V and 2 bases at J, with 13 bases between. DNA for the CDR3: TGCGCCAGCAGCCAAGATAGTGGTCGGTCTCAAGAGACCCAGTACTTC. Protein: CASSQDSGRSQETQYF.

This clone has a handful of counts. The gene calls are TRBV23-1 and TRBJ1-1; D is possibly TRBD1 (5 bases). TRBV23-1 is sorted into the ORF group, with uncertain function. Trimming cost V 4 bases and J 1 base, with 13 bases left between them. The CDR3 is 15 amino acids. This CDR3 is CASSPRYQGNTEAFF. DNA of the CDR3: TGCGCCAGCAGTCCTCGTTACCAGGGGAACACTGAAGCTTTCTTT.

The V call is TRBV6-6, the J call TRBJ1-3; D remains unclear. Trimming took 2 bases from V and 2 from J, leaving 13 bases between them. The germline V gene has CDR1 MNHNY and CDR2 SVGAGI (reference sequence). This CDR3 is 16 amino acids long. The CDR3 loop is CASSYEGGPTGNTIYF. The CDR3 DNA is TGTGCCAGCAGTTACGAGGGCGGGCCCACTGGAAACACCATATATTTT.

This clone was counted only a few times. The CDR3 DNA reads as TGTGCCAGCAGCTTAGGTGCGGGGGGCCGAGTGGAGACCCAGTACTTC. It is translated as CASSLGAGGRVETQYF. V usage is TRBV7-2 and J usage is TRBJ2-5; 8 positions agree with TRBD2. The CDR3 consists of 16 residues. Germline CDR1 reads SGHTA; CDR2 reads FQGNSA. V lost 1 base, J lost 5 bases, and 9 bases stayed unmatched.

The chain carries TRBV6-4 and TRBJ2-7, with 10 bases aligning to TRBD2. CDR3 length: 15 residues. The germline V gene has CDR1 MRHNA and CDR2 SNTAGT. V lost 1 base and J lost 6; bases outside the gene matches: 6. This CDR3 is CASSDFGLAGAEQYF. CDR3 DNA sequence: TGTGCCAGCAGTGACTTTGGCCTAGCGGGGGCCGAGCAGTACTTC.

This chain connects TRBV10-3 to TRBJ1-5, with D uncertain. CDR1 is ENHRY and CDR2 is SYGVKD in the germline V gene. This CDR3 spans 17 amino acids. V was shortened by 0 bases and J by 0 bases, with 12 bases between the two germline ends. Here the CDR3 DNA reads TGTGCCATCAGTGAGTCTGGGCAGGACCATAGCAATCAGCCCCAGCATTTT. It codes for CAISESGQDHSNQPQHF.

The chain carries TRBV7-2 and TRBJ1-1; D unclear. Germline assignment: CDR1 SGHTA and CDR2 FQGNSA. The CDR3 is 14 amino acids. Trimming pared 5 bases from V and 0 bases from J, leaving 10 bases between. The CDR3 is CASSLVLMNTEAFF. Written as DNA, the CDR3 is TGTGCCAGCAGCCTAGTCCTAATGAACACTGAAGCTTTCTTT.

The CDR3 sequence: CASSLGYFREYF. The CDR3 bases are TGTGCCAGCAGCTTAGGCTATTTTCGTGAGTACTTC. The chain carries TRBV5-8 and TRBJ2-7; D is uncertain. CDR1 is SGHTS and CDR2 is YDEGEE in the germline V gene. This CDR3 is built from 12 residues. With 2 bases removed from V and 11 bases from J, the gap between germline ends came to 14 bases. Supplemented by reference TRBV5-8 and TRBJ2-7, the full variable domain reads EAGVTQSPTHLIKTRGQQATLRCSPISGHTSVYWYQQALGLGLQFLLWYDEGEERNRGNFPPRFSGRQFPNYSSELNVNALELEDSALYLCASSLGYFREYFGPGTRLTVT.

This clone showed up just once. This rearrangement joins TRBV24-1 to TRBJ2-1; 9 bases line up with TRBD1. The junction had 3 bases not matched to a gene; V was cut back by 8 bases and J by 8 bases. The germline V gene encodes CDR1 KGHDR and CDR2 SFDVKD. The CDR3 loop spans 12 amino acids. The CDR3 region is CATMGQGYEQFF. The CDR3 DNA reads TGTGCCACCATGGGACAGGGTTATGAGCAGTTCTTC.

This CDR3 is CASSLTGQNTEAFF. CDR3 nucleotide sequence: TGTGCCAGCAGTTTAACAGGACAGAACACTGAAGCTTTCTTT. J is TRBJ1-1 and V is TRBV27, with D tentatively TRBD1 (5 bases). V was clipped by 2 bases and J by 1 base, with 8 bases between them. CDR1 and CDR2 from the germline V gene are MNHEY and SMNVEV (reference sequence). The CDR3 has 14 amino acids.

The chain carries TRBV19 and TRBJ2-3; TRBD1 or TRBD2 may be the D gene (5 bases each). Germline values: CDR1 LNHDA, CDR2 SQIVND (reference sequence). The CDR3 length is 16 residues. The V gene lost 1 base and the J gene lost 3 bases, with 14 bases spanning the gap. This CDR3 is CASSIGQGEATDTQYF. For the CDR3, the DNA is TGTGCCAGTAGTATAGGTCAGGGAGAGGCGACAGATACGCAGTATTTT.

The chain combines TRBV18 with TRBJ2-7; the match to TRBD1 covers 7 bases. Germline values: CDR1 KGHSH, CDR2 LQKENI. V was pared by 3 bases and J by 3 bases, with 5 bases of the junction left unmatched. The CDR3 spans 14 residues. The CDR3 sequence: CASSPSRDSYEQYF. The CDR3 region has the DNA TGTGCCAGCTCACCGTCCCGGGACAGCTACGAGCAGTACTTC.

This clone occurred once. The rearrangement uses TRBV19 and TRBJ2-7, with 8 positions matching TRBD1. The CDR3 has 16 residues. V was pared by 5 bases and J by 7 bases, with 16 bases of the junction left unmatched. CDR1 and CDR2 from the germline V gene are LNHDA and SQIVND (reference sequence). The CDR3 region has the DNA TGTGCCAGTAGTCTCGGGACAGGCGGTCCCGTGGGGGAGCAGTACTTC. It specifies CASSLGTGGPVGEQYF.

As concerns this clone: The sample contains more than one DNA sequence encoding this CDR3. CDR3 loop: CAWSVKGNQPQHF. The CDR3 region has the DNA TGTGCCTGGAGTGTAAAGGGCAATCAGCCCCAGCATTTT. This chain links TRBV30 with TRBJ1-5; D unclear. The ends were cut back, 0 bases at V and 2 bases at J, with 5 bases in the middle. There are 13 residues in the CDR3. Per germline, CDR1 GTSNPN and CDR2 SVGIG (reference sequence).

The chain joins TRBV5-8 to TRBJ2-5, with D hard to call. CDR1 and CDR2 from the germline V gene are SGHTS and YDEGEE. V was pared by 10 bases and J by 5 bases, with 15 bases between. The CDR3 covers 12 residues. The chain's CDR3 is CAEGLPQETQYF. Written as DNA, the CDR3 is TGTGCCGAAGGGCTACCCCAGGAGACCCAGTACTTC.

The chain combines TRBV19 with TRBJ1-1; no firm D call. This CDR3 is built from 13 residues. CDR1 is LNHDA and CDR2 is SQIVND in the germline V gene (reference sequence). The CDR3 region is CASSITLNTEAFF. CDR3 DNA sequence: TGTGCTTCTAGTATAACGCTTAACACTGAAGCTTTCTTT.

The CDR3 is CASRGGNNYGYTF. In DNA form, the CDR3 reads TGTGCCAGCAGGGGGGGGAATAACTATGGCTACACCTTC. The genes are TRBV27 and TRBJ1-2, with D tentatively TRBD1 (5 bases). V lost 6 bases and J lost 1, with 9 bases in between. This CDR3 spans 13 amino acids. Per germline, CDR1 MNHEY and CDR2 SMNVEV (reference sequence).

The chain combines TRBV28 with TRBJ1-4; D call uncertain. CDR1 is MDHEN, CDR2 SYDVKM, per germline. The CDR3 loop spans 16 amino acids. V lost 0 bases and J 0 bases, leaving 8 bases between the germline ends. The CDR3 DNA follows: TGTGCCAGCAGTTTATGGCAGGTGGCAACTAATGAAAAACTGTTTTTT. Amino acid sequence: CASSLWQVATNEKLFF. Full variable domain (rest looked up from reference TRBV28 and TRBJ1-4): DVKVTQSSRYLVKRTGEKVFLECVQDMDHENMFWYRQDPGLGLRLIYFSYDVKMKEKGDIPEGYSVSREKKERFSLILESASTNQTSMYLCASSLWQVATNEKLFFGSGTQLSVL.